This T cell receptor (beta chain) was documented in a study of regulatory T cells in long-lasting Graves disease. This clonotype came up a few times. CDR3 regions were amplified by Arm-PCR using iRepertoire HTBI primers to build TCR beta libraries. Using its own MiXCR run on the multiplex PCR reads, TCRdb lists one record per CDR3 protein. The data contain fewer than 550,000 distinct CDR3 sequences, about 16% of them singletons. Time point specified: newly diagnosed GD, antithyroid drugs for less than 3 months. After RNA was extracted from PBMCs, the TCR library was made from it. Patients came through an endocrinology department, and that department was in Xi'an, China. CDR1 and CDR2 from the germline V gene are SEHNR and FQNEAQ (reference sequence). CDR3 length: 15 residues. The ends were cut back, 2 bases at V and 4 bases at J, with 11 bases in the middle. These records were also assigned to another study, of T cells in Graves' hyperthyroidism and ophthalmopathy. From that study: With the HTBI primer set, the TCR CDR3 went through a first round of RT-PCR. A model using 13 V-J features told ophthalmopathy apart from stable hyperthyroidism.

The receptor was isolated from a woman aged 35 to 60 with Graves disease. This chain links TRBV7-9 with TRBJ2-2, with D perhaps matching TRBD1 (7 bases). The sample was peripheral blood mononuclear cells (PBMCs), taken at new diagnosis, from a patient treated with antithyroid drugs. This CDR3 is CASSLTGEVTGELFF. The CDR3 region has the DNA TGTGCCAGCAGCTTAACAGGGGAGGTCACCGGGGAGCTGTTTTTT. Complete variable domain (other parts from reference TRBV7-9 and TRBJ2-2): DTGVSQNPRHKITKRGQNVTFRCDPISEHNRLYWYRQTLGQGPEFLTYFQNEAQLEKSRLLSDRFSAERPKGSFSTLEIQRTEQGDSAMYLCASSLTGEVTGELFFGEGSRLTVL.